This TCR beta chain was profiled in a study of shared clonotypes between healthy human individuals (dated by TCRdb to the early 2020s). Background on the whole study: The cohort comprised two women and a few men aged 18 to 49 years. To increase sequencing depth and limit assay-specific biases, TCR repertoire library preparation and sequencing were carried out by different laboratories using diverse techniques. To estimate repertoire size and how much clonotype sharing occurs between individuals, the study deeply sequenced the blood TCR repertoires of about 5 healthy adults. For each donor, CD4 naive and CD4 memory were each given three plates, CD8 naive was given two plates, and CD8 memory was given one plate. Each donor's leukapheresis produced roughly between roughly 0.85 and 10 billion PBMCs. Points the paper makes about the study in general: Naive subsets generally had larger estimated clonotype richness than memory subsets. Pairwise subsampling indicated that sequencing depth was expected to affect the degree of clonotype sharing among donors. Across a handful of donors, around 5.4% of naive CD4, 3% to 4% of naive CD8, around 2.5% of memory CD4, and 0.4% to 0.45% of memory CD8 clonotypes were shared. Rarefaction of sorted-subset datasets indicated incomplete sequencing despite the large sequencing depth. Because the study included a small number of donors, the genetic and exposure-history diversity represented was limited. Compared with non-shared clonotypes, the clonotypes found in all four sorted-subset donors had higher generation probabilities. Sampling was restricted to blood, and TCR repertoires in tissues likely differ from the TCR repertoires found in blood.

Using the deep immunoSEQ assay, multiplex PCR amplified TCR CDR3 regions from genomic DNA. Extracted genomic DNA from each cell subset was spread evenly across all wells of several immunoSEQ 96-well plates, with each plate serving as a replicate. For sorted subsets, about 200 ng genomic DNA, equal to tens of thousands of T cell genomes, was loaded into each replicate PCR. Purified libraries were measured with a Qubit 3.0 fluorometer, size-checked on a Bioanalyzer 2100, and measured again with the KAPA Library Quantification kit. Every immunoSEQ 96-well plate was sequenced on a dedicated single-read 150-cycle Illumina NextSeq 550 flow cell. On the study's bioinformatics: The immunoSEQ output contained only junctional sequences without quality scores, so filtering could not match that applied to full-length reads. Sequences were annotated with PyIR, a Python wrapper for IgBLAST v1.9, and V/J genes and CDR3 were assigned using IMGT germline references. Reads were removed for weak V/J assignments (E-value above 1e-6), missing CDR3, stop codons, out-of-frame junctions, or ambiguous translated residues. V3J clonotypes were defined as sequences sharing the same inferred V gene, J gene, and CDR3 amino acid sequence. Percentage overlap between repertoires was calculated by dividing the number of shared unique clonotypes by the size of the smaller repertoire. Repertoire richness was assessed with RTK rarefaction, the Chao1 estimator, and Recon v2.1 estimates of unobserved clonotypes. Generation probabilities for all TCRbeta clonotypes obtained by the gDNA method from a handful of donors were computed using OLGA. TCRdb holds this immuneACCESS table with in-frame rearrangements only. Some clones are missing; in checked studies, unresolved V genes explain under half, and the rest has no known cause. V, J and clone size are those of that table, while D and trimming were read from the DNA. Here the sample has 2 million or so clones; approximately 95% occur a single time. Roughly 0.13% of the sample belongs to the ten largest clones.

Comment on this clone: Which antigen it targets is not known. No quality values exist for individual bases; no much larger clone is one base distant.

Sequences SGHAT (CDR1) and FQNNGV (CDR2) are obtained from the germline V gene. Between the V and J ends, shortened by 4 bases and 5 bases respectively, the junction contains 9 bases. The CDR3, cysteine through phenylalanine, is 13 amino acids long. Only the CDR3 region is kept as DNA, spanning 39 bases read in frame from base 1. Donors were healthy HIV-negative adults with no recently reported acute infections or vaccinations. All donors were Caucasian adults living in Nashville, Tennessee, USA. CD4+ T cells were enriched through magnetic negative selection, after which naive cells were positively selected on CD45RA and the remaining negative fraction served as the memory subset. After blood collection by leukapheresis, PBMCs were isolated using Ficoll-Histopaque density gradient centrifugation and then cryopreserved in the vapor phase of liquid nitrogen. Purity and quantity of every magnetically sorted T cell population were checked by analytical flow cytometry. From each sorted fraction, genomic DNA was isolated and quantified by UV absorbance on a Nanodrop 2000c.

The chain is assembled from TRBV11-2 and TRBJ2-1, with no D gene named confidently. The TCR sequence derives from a man aged 18-30 years in good health. Sequencing input: naive CD4+ T cells sorted from blood. This specimen's cell subset or site label, per the study, means: CD45RA+ positively selected. In nucleotide form, the sequence is TGTGCCAGCAGCTCCCCTCGGGACAATGAGCAGTTCTTC. Its protein is CASSSPRDNEQFF. The CDR3 plus the reference TRBV11-2 and TRBJ2-1 genes for the other parts give the full variable domain: EAGVAQSPRYKIIEKRQSVAFWCNPISGHATLYWYQQILGQGPKLLIQFQNNGVVDDSQLPKDRFSAERLKGVDSTLKIQPAKLEDSAVYLCASSSPRDNEQFFGPGTRLTVL.